These 7 T cell receptor beta chains came from one sample sequenced in a study of cytomegalovirus exposure and HLA in healthy donors. TCRdb keeps only in-frame clones here, not all; method: immunoSEQ multiplex PCR. The data show about 250,000 clones, more than 85% seen once. The sample consisted of PBMCs. The source of these receptors is a man between 18 and 29 years old in good health and CMV-seropositive.

The CDR3, as DNA: TGTGCCAGCACCGCCTACGGAGAGGACGGCTACACCTTC. Translating it yields CASTAYGEDGYTF. The rearrangement joins TRBV27 to TRBJ1-2; D remains unclear. This CDR3 is built from 13 residues. CDR1 MNHEY and CDR2 SMNVEV come from the germline V gene (reference sequence). Trimming left V 7 bases short and J 8 bases short, with 17 bases between.

V is TRBV18 and J is TRBJ1-1, with D maybe TRBD1 (6 bases). The germline gives CDR1 KGHSH, CDR2 LQKENI. V gave up 0 bases and J gave up 4 bases, with 12 bases separating them. The CDR3 is 15 residues long. In DNA, the CDR3 is TGTGCCAGCTCACCACCGGGCAGGGGTGGCACTGAAGCTTTCTTT. Translated: CASSPPGRGGTEAFF.

The chain couples TRBV30 to TRBJ1-3; 8 bases are shared with TRBD1. The trim removed 5 bases at V and 0 bases at J, leaving 6 bases unmatched. Germline CDR1 and CDR2: GTSNPN and SVGIG (reference sequence). This CDR3 has 15 residues. In DNA form, the CDR3 reads TGTGCCTGGGGAACAGGGGGTATCTCTGGAAACACCATATATTTT. Encoded protein: CAWGTGGISGNTIYF.

This clone was seen only once. This rearrangement joins TRBV6-1 to TRBJ2-7; D uncertain. This CDR3 region has 14 residues. Germline-derived CDR1 and CDR2 are MNHNS and SASEGT. V gave up 6 bases and J gave up 4 bases, with 16 bases separating them. The CDR3 reads CASSPATTGYEQYF. The CDR3 DNA is TGTGCCAGCAGCCCCGCGACGACCGGTTACGAGCAGTACTTC.

As concerns this clone: Different DNA sequences within this sample yield the same CDR3. The chain carries TRBV7-3 and TRBJ2-1; D possibly matches TRBD1 or TRBD2 (5 bases each). This CDR3 region has 14 residues. The V gene lost 1 base and the J gene lost 3 bases, with 7 bases spanning the gap. CDR1 and CDR2 from the germline V gene are SGHTA and FQGTGA. The CDR3 here is CASSLRGVYNEQFF. The CDR3 coding sequence is TGTGCCAGCAGCTTAAGAGGGGTCTACAATGAGCAGTTCTTC.

This chain connects TRBV5-1 to TRBJ2-7; D uncertain. The CDR3 covers 13 residues. CDR1 is SGHRS and CDR2 is YFSETQ in the germline V gene. Trimming pared 4 bases from V and 0 bases from J, leaving 8 bases between. This chain's CDR3 is CASSRQFSYEQYF. CDR3 nucleotide sequence: TGCGCCAGCAGCCGACAATTCTCCTACGAGCAGTACTTC.

V is TRBV7-9 and J is TRBJ2-6; D remains unclear. The V gene lost 5 bases and the J gene lost 1 base, with 18 bases spanning the gap. The CDR3 totals 18 residues. Germline V gene sequence: CDR1 SEHNR, CDR2 FQNEAQ (reference sequence). The chain's CDR3 is CASSKGVSALSGANVLTF. In DNA, the CDR3 is TGTGCCAGCAGCAAAGGAGTTTCGGCTCTTTCTGGGGCCAACGTCCTGACTTTC.